This T cell receptor (beta chain) was sequenced in a study of blood T cells in healthy people across ages. Broader study findings: Higher naive T cell percentage went strongly together with higher TCR beta diversity.

Alongside a J-beta primer mix, a sample-barcoded 5' primer served in a second PCR lasting about 7 to 11 cycles. Template switching added a 12-random-nucleotide identifier to every cDNA molecule. TCRdb reanalysed the 5' RACE reads using MiXCR and keeps one entry per CDR3 protein. The data show about 1,600,000 distinct CDR3 sequences, about 43% seen once. V dropped 2 bases and J dropped 9 bases, with 10 bases sitting between them. Germline lookup yields CDR1 SEHNR and CDR2 FQNEAQ (reference sequence). The CDR3 length is 12 residues. Of note for this clonotype: Antigen unknown.

This TCR derives from a woman aged 18-30 years in good health. J is TRBJ1-2 and V is TRBV7-9, with D maybe TRBD1 (5 bases). Source material: blood. The CDR3 here is CASSLFGASYTF. In DNA form, the CDR3 reads TGTGCCAGCAGCTTATTCGGGGCTAGCTACACCTTC.